Each of the 4 T cell receptor beta chains below was sequenced from the same sample in a study of identical twins. One entry per CDR3 protein results from TCRdb running MiXCR on the 5' RACE reads. The table records over 600,000 distinct CDR3 sequences, around 20% of them present only once. These data were also reused for a study on T cells expressing NK-cell markers.

Sequencing was performed on PBMCs. These receptors all stem from a woman between 18 and 29 years old in good health.

V is TRBV7-2 and J is TRBJ2-2; 8 bases agree with TRBD1. Germline V gene lookup returns CDR1 SGHTA and CDR2 FQGNSA. V trimming: 5 bases; J trimming: 4 bases; junction bases outside the gene matches: 12. This CDR3 has 17 residues. CDR3 sequence reads: CASSPSDRAIGTGELFF. DNA of the CDR3: TGTGCCAGCAGCCCCTCGGACAGGGCGATTGGCACCGGGGAGCTGTTTTTT.

This clonotype was found many times. The rearrangement uses TRBV20-1 and TRBJ2-1; no reliable D call. There are 13 residues in the CDR3. Germline CDR1 DFQATT, CDR2 SNEGSKA (reference sequence). V was trimmed by 6 bases and J by 2 bases, leaving 11 bases between them. CDR3 sequence: CSARGPTYNEQFF. As DNA, the CDR3 is TGCAGTGCCCGAGGTCCGACCTACAATGAGCAGTTCTTC.

This chain links TRBV5-6 with TRBJ2-1, with 16 bases fitting TRBD2. J lost 0 bases, V lost 3 bases, and 9 bases had no gene match. The length of the CDR3 is 20 residues. Per germline, CDR1 SGHDT and CDR2 YYEEEE. The CDR3 region has the DNA TGTGCCAGCAGCTCGCCGGGACTAGCGGGAGGGCCGGGCTCCTACAATGAGCAGTTCTTC. This codes for CASSSPGLAGGPGSYNEQFF.

V is TRBV5-1 and J is TRBJ2-6, with D unresolved. The CDR3 extends over 17 amino acids. CDR1 and CDR2 (germline): SGHRS, YFSETQ. Deletions cut 0 bases from V and 0 bases from J, with 10 bases between. CDR3 amino acids: CASSLAGESSGANVLTF. Here the CDR3 DNA reads TGCGCCAGCAGCTTGGCGGGTGAGAGCTCTGGGGCCAACGTCCTGACTTTC.